This T cell receptor beta chain was identified in a study of cytomegalovirus exposure and HLA in healthy donors. Study-level background: The 120 validation repertoires, a later analysis reported, used the same platform as the 600 to 700 repertoires from the first cohort. Notes on the study in general: Cytomegalovirus status was reportedly diagnosed by the classifier with high specificity and sensitivity.

Per germline, CDR1 SGDLS and CDR2 YYNGEE. With 0 bases clipped from V and 12 bases from J, the junction kept 11 bases outside the gene matches. The CDR3 extends over 16 amino acids. On this clone: Its antigen is unknown.

The table came from immunoSEQ multiplex PCR; TCRdb's copy has only in-frame clones and leaves some out. The data show 130,000 to 150,000 clones, with just over 85% seen just once and just under 8% held by the top ten. The receptor comes from a woman under 30 in good health and CMV-seropositive. Sequenced material: PBMCs. The V call is TRBV9, the J call TRBJ1-4; 10 bases line up with TRBD1. The CDR3 loop is CASSVGTRQGAGELFF. CDR3 sequence (DNA): TGTGCCAGCAGCGTAGGCACCAGACAGGGGGCCGGGGAACTGTTTTTT.